This entry lists 31 T cell receptor beta chains sequenced from one sample in a study of response to subunit inactivated influenza vaccine. TCRdb reanalysed the RT-PCR reads using MiXCR and keeps one entry per CDR3 protein. This sample has 450,000 to 600,000 distinct CDR3 sequences, with under 9% found just once. This specimen was PBMCs from blood, taken approximately 25 months after vaccination. These receptors all come from a man between 50 and 75 years old who received an inactivated influenza vaccine.

V gene TRBV28 combines with J gene TRBJ1-5, with no clear D. From germline, CDR1 is MDHEN and CDR2 SYDVKM. This CDR3 is built from 14 residues. Between the trimmed V and J ends, which lost 7 bases and 10 bases, there was a span of 20 bases. The CDR3 protein is CASMPGNVIRPQHF. The DNA of the CDR3 is TGTGCCAGCATGCCGGGGAACGTAATCCGACCCCAGCATTTT.

This clonotype has a handful of counts. This rearrangement joins TRBV4-2 to TRBJ1-6; 7 positions agree with TRBD1. There are 15 residues in the CDR3. CDR1 and CDR2 from the germline V gene are LGHNA and YNFKEQ. V was pared by 0 bases and J by 8 bases, with 4 bases of the junction left unmatched. CDR3 residues: CASSQDRQGYSPLHF. The CDR3 coding sequence is TGTGCCAGCAGCCAAGATCGACAGGGTTATTCACCCCTCCACTTT.

V gene TRBV7-9 combines with J gene TRBJ2-5; 9 bases are shared with TRBD1. The V gene end was trimmed by 0 bases and the J gene end by 5 bases; junction bases not matched to a gene: 7. The length of the CDR3 is 16 residues. The germline V gene has CDR1 SEHNR and CDR2 FQNEAQ (reference sequence). CDR3 sequence: CASSLAPGQGSETQYF. As DNA, the CDR3 is TGTGCCAGCAGCTTAGCCCCCGGACAGGGGAGCGAGACCCAGTACTTC.

The chain links TRBV12-3 or TRBV12-4 to TRBJ2-1, with D uncertain. The germline V and J ends were trimmed by 3 bases and 6 bases, with 6 bases remaining between them. The CDR3 consists of 12 residues. The CDR3 DNA reads as TGTGCCAGCAGTTTCCGTCGCAATGAGCAGTTCTTC. Residues: CASSFRRNEQFF.

This clonotype was detected many times. The gene calls are TRBV5-1 and TRBJ2-2; D could derive from TRBD1 or TRBD2 (5 bases each). The CDR3 runs to 15 residues. V was clipped by 3 bases and J by 7 bases, with 16 bases between them. CDR1 SGHRS and CDR2 YFSETQ come from the germline V gene. The CDR3 sequence is CASSSGMGEYGELFF. CDR3 coding DNA: TGCGCCAGCAGCTCTGGTATGGGGGAGTACGGGGAGCTGTTTTTT. The whole variable domain, remainder taken from reference TRBV5-1 and TRBJ2-2, is KAGVTQTPRYLIKTRGQQVTLSCSPISGHRSVSWYQQTPGQGLQFLFEYFSETQRNKGNFPGRFSGRQFSNSRSEMNVSTLELGDSALYLCASSSGMGEYGELFFGEGSRLTVL.

This clonotype was seen at least ten times. The chain couples TRBV3-1 to TRBJ2-1; 13 bases line up with TRBD2. With V trimmed by 5 bases and J by 11 bases, 9 bases remained unmatched. The CDR3 has 15 amino acids. Per germline, CDR1 LGHDT and CDR2 YNNKEL (reference sequence). DNA for the CDR3: TGTGCCAGCAGCTCAAGTACCGGGACTAGCGGGAAGCAGTTCTTC. Its protein is CASSSSTGTSGKQFF.

The rearrangement links TRBV4-1 to TRBJ1-5; 11 nucleotides line up with TRBD1. The CDR3 spans 19 residues. Germline CDR1 and CDR2: MGHRA and YSYEKL. The V segment lost 4 bases and the J segment 4 bases; nucleotides outside the gene matches: 15. Written as DNA, the CDR3 is TGCGCCAGCAGCCCTCGGACAGGGGGCTATGGAGAGAATAATCAGCCCCAGCATTTT. As protein: CASSPRTGGYGENNQPQHF.

The V and J genes are TRBV20-1 and TRBJ2-1; 8 bases are a match to TRBD2. V shed 3 bases, J shed 5 bases, and the junction held 9 bases outside the gene matches. The germline gives CDR1 DFQATT, CDR2 SNEGSKA (reference sequence). The length of the CDR3 is 15 residues. The CDR3 is CSASVGAGEDNEQFF. As DNA, the CDR3 is TGCAGTGCTAGTGTAGGAGCGGGGGAGGACAATGAGCAGTTCTTC.

This clonotype appeared many times. The CDR3 loop is CASSQDGTGQYEQYF. CDR3 coding DNA: TGTGCCAGCAGCCAAGATGGGACAGGGCAATACGAGCAGTACTTC. The chain couples TRBV4-2 to TRBJ2-7, with 9 positions matching TRBD1. The ends lost 0 bases at V and 4 bases at J; junction bases unmatched: 4. Germline CDR1 reads LGHNA; CDR2 reads YNFKEQ. The length of the CDR3 is 15 residues.

This clonotype has a count of ten or more. The chain joins TRBV7-9 to TRBJ2-1, with 8 positions matching TRBD1. The CDR3 extends over 14 amino acids. The junction had 3 bases not matched to a gene; V was cut back by 3 bases and J by 5 bases. Per germline, CDR1 SEHNR and CDR2 FQNEAQ (reference sequence). CDR3 bases: TGTGCCAGCAGCTTGGGGACAGGAAACAATGAGCAGTTCTTC. The encoded protein is CASSLGTGNNEQFF.

The chain combines TRBV7-9 with TRBJ2-7; TRBD2 might be the D (5 bases). V lost 5 bases and J 6 bases, leaving 11 bases between the germline ends. This CDR3 is built from 12 residues. Germline-derived CDR1 and CDR2 are SEHNR and FQNEAQ (reference sequence). The CDR3 here is CASSPVTTEQYF. CDR3 DNA: TGTGCCAGCAGCCCGGTGACTACCGAGCAGTACTTC.

This clonotype was found a few times. The chain is built from TRBV20-1 and TRBJ2-4, with 13 bases matching TRBD2. Trimming removed 5 bases from V and 2 bases from J; junction bases left unmatched: 9. Per the germline V gene, CDR1 is DFQATT and CDR2 is SNEGSKA (reference sequence). CDR3 length: 17 residues. Written as DNA, the CDR3 is TGCAGTGCTGAGAGGACTAGCGGGAGTACCTCCAAAAACATTCAGTACTTC. It codes for CSAERTSGSTSKNIQYF.

V gene TRBV5-1 combines with J gene TRBJ1-5; 12 bases are shared with TRBD1. This CDR3 is 16 amino acids long. Germline CDR1 reads SGHRS; CDR2 reads YFSETQ. J was trimmed by 7 bases and V by 4 bases; bases with no gene match: 9. The CDR3 loop reads CASSPSGTGGGQPQHF. The CDR3 bases are TGCGCCAGCAGCCCCTCCGGGACAGGGGGCGGACAGCCCCAGCATTTT.

CDR3 sequence (DNA): TGTGCCAGCAGTTACTCGCCGGGACGGGCGGAGGGCTACACCTTC. It encodes CASSYSPGRAEGYTF. V is TRBV6-5 and J is TRBJ1-2, with a tentative D call TRBD1 (5 bases). Germline V lookup: CDR1 MNHEY, CDR2 SVGAGI. With 0 bases removed from V and 8 bases from J, the gap between germline ends came to 16 bases. The CDR3 runs to 15 residues.

This clonotype was observed many times. The genes are TRBV10-3 and TRBJ2-1; 9 bases are shared with TRBD2. The J segment lost 1 base and the V segment lost 5 bases, leaving 3 bases of the junction unmatched. CDR3 length: 15 residues. The V gene's germline CDR1 is ENHRY and CDR2 SYGVKD. The CDR3 DNA sequence: TGTGCCATCAGTTCTAGCGGGGTTTCCTACAATGAGCAGTTCTTC. Protein sequence: CAISSSGVSYNEQFF.

The chain uses TRBV11-3 and TRBJ2-1; D gene unclear. The CDR3 covers 13 residues. V shed 1 base and J shed 6 bases, with 7 bases lying between them. CDR1 and CDR2 (germline): SGHNT, YENEEA. The CDR3 spells CASSLGPGNEQFF. In DNA form, the CDR3 reads TGTGCCAGCAGCTTAGGACCCGGCAATGAGCAGTTCTTC.

In its sample, this clonotype was seen many times. The chain employs TRBV12-3 or TRBV12-4 and TRBJ1-5, with 7 bases matching TRBD1. Trimming removed 3 bases from V and 5 bases from J; junction bases left unmatched: 4. CDR3 length: 14 residues. The CDR3 nucleotides read TGTGCCAGCAGTTTTAGCAGGGGGGATCAGCCCCAGCATTTT. This encodes CASSFSRGDQPQHF.

This clonotype has at least ten counts. The chain couples TRBV6-1 to TRBJ2-3, with a possible D match to TRBD1 (6 bases). V shed 6 bases and J shed 3 bases, with 10 bases lying between them. CDR1 and CDR2 from the germline V gene are MNHNS and SASEGT. The CDR3 runs to 13 residues. In DNA form, the CDR3 reads TGTGCCAGCAGGTCAGGGGTTACAGATACGCAGTATTTT. Protein: CASRSGVTDTQYF.

This clonotype was counted ten times or more. Here the CDR3 reads CASSLASGIQPQHF. DNA for the CDR3: TGTGCCAGCAGTTTAGCGTCAGGGATTCAGCCCCAGCATTTT. V and J are TRBV12-3 or TRBV12-4 and TRBJ1-5; possible D gene TRBD1, 5 bases. Trimming took off 0 bases at V and 6 bases at J, with 9 bases between the two ends. The CDR3 is 14 amino acids.

This clonotype was found many times. This sequence joins TRBV10-3 and TRBJ2-3, with 8 bases fitting TRBD1. J was trimmed by 5 bases and V by 10 bases; bases with no gene match: 11. CDR3 size: 14 residues. Germline loops: CDR1 ENHRY, CDR2 SYGVKD. The CDR3 spells CATRSGGEGDTQYF. CDR3 DNA: TGTGCCACCAGGTCAGGGGGCGAGGGAGATACGCAGTATTTT.

This chain joins TRBV20-1 and TRBJ2-5, with TRBD2 matching over 10 bases. CDR1 and CDR2 (germline): DFQATT, SNEGSKA (reference sequence). CDR3 length: 14 residues. The trim removed 6 bases at V and 2 bases at J, leaving 6 bases unmatched. CDR3 protein: CSAELAGRQETQYF. Written as DNA, the CDR3 is TGCAGTGCAGAACTAGCGGGAAGGCAAGAGACCCAGTACTTC.

The V and J genes are TRBV3-1 and TRBJ2-2; a weak D match, TRBD1 (7 bases). Germline V CDR1 and CDR2: LGHDT, YNNKEL (reference sequence). Deletions cut 3 bases from V and 6 bases from J, with 17 bases between. The CDR3 is made up of 16 amino acids. CDR3 sequence (DNA): TGTGCCAGCAGCCACGCGGGACAGATACGGCCCGGGGAGCTGTTTTTT. This translates into CASSHAGQIRPGELFF.

This clonotype was counted only a few times. The V and J genes are TRBV6-1 and TRBJ2-5; the D is unclear. Per the germline V gene, CDR1 is MNHNS and CDR2 is SASEGT. This CDR3 has 12 residues. The ends were cut back, 4 bases at V and 4 bases at J, with 7 bases in the middle. CDR3 region: CASSVSLETQYF. The CDR3 region has the DNA TGTGCCAGCAGTGTATCCTTAGAGACCCAGTACTTC.

This clonotype has only a few counts. The J gene is TRBJ1-6, the V gene TRBV12-3 or TRBV12-4, with 11 bases that match TRBD1. The CDR3 is 14 residues long. With V trimmed by 8 bases and J by 14 bases, 11 bases remained unmatched. DNA for the CDR3: TGTGCCAGCGGAACGGACAGGGGGCGTAACACCCTCCACTTT. The encoded protein is CASGTDRGRNTLHF.

V usage is TRBV28 and J usage is TRBJ2-3; 15 bases are a match to TRBD2. Germline CDR1 and CDR2: MDHEN and SYDVKM. The CDR3 extends over 20 amino acids. The trim removed 3 bases at V and 0 bases at J, leaving 10 bases unmatched. In DNA form, the CDR3 reads TGTGCCAGCAGTTTTCCCTCCTCCGGGACTAGCGGGAGGAGCACAGATACGCAGTATTTT. This sequence encodes CASSFPSSGTSGRSTDTQYF.

The chain uses TRBV7-9 and TRBJ2-7, with 12 nucleotides matching TRBD2. Germline loops: CDR1 SEHNR, CDR2 FQNEAQ (reference sequence). This CDR3 has 17 amino acids. Unmatched junction bases numbered 15, after V lost 5 bases and J lost 7 bases. The CDR3, as DNA: TGTGCCAGCAGCACCAAGACTAGCGGGAGCGACTTTAGGGAGCAGTACTTC. Translated: CASSTKTSGSDFREQYF.

This clonotype was observed a few times. The V and J genes are TRBV10-3 and TRBJ1-1; D possibly corresponds to TRBD1 (5 bases). Germline CDR1 ENHRY, CDR2 SYGVKD. The CDR3 runs 15 residues. V gave up 4 bases and J gave up 0 bases, with 12 bases separating them. DNA of the CDR3: TGTGCCATCAGTGGAAGACCAGGGATGAACACTGAAGCTTTCTTT. Amino acid sequence: CAISGRPGMNTEAFF.

The chain joins TRBV20-1 to TRBJ2-1; TRBD2 agrees at 9 bases. The CDR3 length is 18 residues. Per the germline V gene, CDR1 is DFQATT and CDR2 is SNEGSKA (reference sequence). V dropped 1 base and J dropped 0; count of bases not matched to a gene: 10. The CDR3 nucleotides read TGCAGTGCTAGAGTGGTCCTAGCGGGATCAATCTCCTACAATGAGCAGTTCTTC. This gives the protein CSARVVLAGSISYNEQFF.

This clonotype appeared a few times. The gene calls are TRBV28 and TRBJ2-7; D unclear. The V end was cut by 10 bases, the J end by 6 bases, with 10 bases between. The germline V gene has CDR1 MDHEN and CDR2 SYDVKM. The CDR3 length is 10 residues. CDR3 region: CATRLGEQYF. The CDR3 DNA reads TGTGCCACCCGATTGGGCGAGCAGTACTTC.

The J gene is TRBJ2-2, the V gene TRBV7-2; D gene uncertain. Per germline, CDR1 SGHTA and CDR2 FQGNSA. This CDR3 spans 17 amino acids. V was pared by 5 bases and J by 0 bases, with 16 bases between. The CDR3 region has the DNA TGTGCCAGCAGCCCCCCGGTTGGCAGTCCGAACACCGGGGAGCTGTTTTTT. It specifies CASSPPVGSPNTGELFF.

The chain recombines TRBV5-5 with TRBJ2-7; D gene ambiguous. The CDR3 runs to 13 residues. Per the germline V gene, CDR1 is SGHKS and CDR2 is YYEKEE (reference sequence). Trimming removed 0 bases from V and 4 bases from J, with 8 bases in between. In DNA form, the CDR3 reads TGTGCCAGCAGCTTGGATACGGAGTACGAGCAGTACTTC. It codes for CASSLDTEYEQYF.